This is a list of T cell receptor beta chains from one sample in a study of PD-L1 blockade in urothelial cancer. Repertoires were generated with immunoSEQ multiplex PCR, while TCRdb's copy carries only in-frame clones and drops some. This sample has about 50,000 clones, with around 79% found just once. Sequencing used PBMCs, obtained around atezolizumab (anti-PD-L1) treatment. All receptors come from a man between 70 and 80 years old with urothelial cancer. Each CDR3 is given with its conserved first and last residue. A D gene is named only where the DNA matches it firmly. The size of a clone is reported for some rows only, either as once, few or many, or as a class for expanded clones.

v_gene: TRBV5-6; abundance: .; d_gene: .; j_gene: TRBJ2-2; CDR3aa: CASSLPEGAGGELFF; CDR3nt: TGTGCCAGCAGCTTGCCGGAGGGGGCCGGCGGGGAGCTGTTTTTT
v_gene: TRBV9; abundance: .; d_gene: TRBD1; j_gene: TRBJ2-5; CDR3aa: CASNLEGQGGETQYF; CDR3nt: TGTGCCAGCAATCTAGAGGGACAGGGGGGAGAGACCCAGTACTTC
v_gene: TRBV7-2; abundance: few; d_gene: TRBD1; j_gene: TRBJ2-7; CDR3aa: CASSRGTGAEQYF; CDR3nt: TGTGCCAGCAGCCGAGGGACAGGGGCCGAGCAGTACTTC
v_gene: TRBV27; abundance: .; d_gene: .; j_gene: TRBJ2-1; CDR3aa: CASRTRYNEQFF; CDR3nt: TGTGCCAGCAGGACTCGTTACAATGAGCAGTTCTTC
v_gene: TRBV5-6; abundance: .; d_gene: .; j_gene: TRBJ2-1; CDR3aa: CASSLLREGSYNEQFF; CDR3nt: TGTGCCAGCAGCTTGCTCCGGGAAGGCTCCTACAATGAGCAGTTCTTC
v_gene: TRBV9; abundance: .; d_gene: .; j_gene: TRBJ1-2; CDR3aa: CASSVGAGVYYGYTF; CDR3nt: TGTGCCAGCAGCGTAGGGGCAGGGGTTTACTATGGCTACACCTTC
v_gene: TRBV15; abundance: .; d_gene: TRBD2; j_gene: TRBJ2-3; CDR3aa: CATSRDAVGRAQYF; CDR3nt: TGTGCCACCAGCAGAGACGCGGTTGGGAGGGCGCAGTATTTT
v_gene: TRBV27; abundance: .; d_gene: TRBD2; j_gene: TRBJ2-7; CDR3aa: CASSISGESEQYF; CDR3nt: TGTGCCAGCAGTATTAGCGGGGAGAGCGAGCAGTACTTC
v_gene: TRBV30; abundance: .; d_gene: .; j_gene: TRBJ1-1; CDR3aa: CAWSVSYGALNTEAFF; CDR3nt: TGTGCCTGGAGTGTATCTTATGGGGCCTTGAACACTGAAGCTTTCTTT
v_gene: TRBV28; abundance: few; d_gene: .; j_gene: TRBJ1-1; CDR3aa: CASLGGNTEAFF; CDR3nt: TGTGCCTCGCTCGGGGGGAACACTGAAGCTTTCTTT
v_gene: TRBV12-5; abundance: .; d_gene: TRBD2; j_gene: TRBJ2-1; CDR3aa: CASGRASGRNGNEQFF; CDR3nt: TGTGCTAGTGGTCGAGCTAGCGGGAGGAATGGCAATGAGCAGTTCTTC